This T cell receptor (beta chain) appears in the sequencing data of a study of T cells after yellow fever vaccination. Overall study context: SMART-Seq v4 Ultra Low Input served to prepare low-cell-number fractions. Whole-study results and caveats: Once the booster was given, most primary-vaccination clones reappeared, at around 96% for CD4 and 88% for CD8. A limited proportion of clonotypes was detected within both the CD4 and CD8 compartments.

V was shortened by 0 bases and J by 3 bases, with 13 bases between the two germline ends. CDR3 length: 16 amino acids. Germline V CDR1 and CDR2: MNHEY, SVGEGT. To note about this clonotype: What it recognizes is unknown.

Template-switching 5'RACE yielded the TCR cDNA; a universal primer site and UMIs were added in the process. A single record per CDR3 protein comes from TCRdb applying MiXCR to the 5' RACE reads. The sample carries 150,000 to 200,000 distinct CDR3 sequences, about 11% recorded once. The material was CD8+ T cells sorted from PBMCs, obtained 15 days after the yellow fever booster vaccination. This TCR was sampled from a young man who received the YFV17D yellow fever vaccine. The V gene is TRBV6-2 or TRBV6-3, the J gene TRBJ2-3; a possible D gene is TRBD2 (6 bases). In DNA, the CDR3 is TGTGCCAGCAGTTACTCGAGCGGGCGGGTGACAGATACGCAGTATTTT. It codes for CASSYSSGRVTDTQYF.